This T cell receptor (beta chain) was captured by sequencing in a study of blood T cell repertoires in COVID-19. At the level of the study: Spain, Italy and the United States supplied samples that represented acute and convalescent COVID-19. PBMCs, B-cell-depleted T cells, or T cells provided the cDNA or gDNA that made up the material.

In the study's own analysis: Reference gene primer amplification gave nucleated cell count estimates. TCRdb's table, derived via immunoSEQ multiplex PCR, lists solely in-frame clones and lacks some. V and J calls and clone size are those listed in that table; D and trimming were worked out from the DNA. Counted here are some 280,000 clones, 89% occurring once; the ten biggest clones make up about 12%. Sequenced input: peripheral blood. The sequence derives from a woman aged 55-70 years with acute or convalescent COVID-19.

CDR3 nucleotide sequence: TGTGCCAGTAGTATTGGGACAGGGGCCGAAGAGACCCAGTACTTC. This codes for CASSIGTGAEETQYF. V gene TRBV19 combines with J gene TRBJ2-5; TRBD1 matches 10 bases. Germline trimming cut 3 bases from V and 3 bases from J; bases unmatched to any gene: 4. Germline loops: CDR1 LNHDA, CDR2 SQIVND (reference sequence). CDR3 size: 15 residues. Complete variable domain (other parts from reference TRBV19 and TRBJ2-5): DGGITQSPKYLFRKEGQNVTLSCEQNLNHDAMYWYRQDPGQGLRLIYYSQIVNDFQKGDIAEGYSVSREKKESFPLTVTSAQKNPTAFYLCASSIGTGAEETQYFGPGTRLLVL.